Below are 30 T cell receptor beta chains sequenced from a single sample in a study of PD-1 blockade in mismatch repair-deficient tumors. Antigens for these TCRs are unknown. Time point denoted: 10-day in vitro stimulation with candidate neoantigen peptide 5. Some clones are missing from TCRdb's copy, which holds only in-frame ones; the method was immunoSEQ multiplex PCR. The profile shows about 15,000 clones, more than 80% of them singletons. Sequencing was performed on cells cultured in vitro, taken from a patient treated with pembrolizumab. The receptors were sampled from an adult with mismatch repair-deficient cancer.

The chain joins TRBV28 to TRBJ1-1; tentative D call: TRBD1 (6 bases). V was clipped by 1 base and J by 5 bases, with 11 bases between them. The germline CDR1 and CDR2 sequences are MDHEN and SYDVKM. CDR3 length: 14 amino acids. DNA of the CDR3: TGTGCCAGCAGTTTATCAGGGGCGAGAACTGAAGCTTTCTTT. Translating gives CASSLSGARTEAFF.

DNA for the CDR3: TGCGCCAGCTCTAAAAATTGGGATACGCAGTATTTT. Amino acids: CASSKNWDTQYF. This chain joins TRBV5-1 and TRBJ2-3; D call uncertain. The CDR3 totals 12 residues. The V end was cut by 7 bases, the J end by 6 bases, with 12 bases between. Germline values: CDR1 SGHRS, CDR2 YFSETQ.

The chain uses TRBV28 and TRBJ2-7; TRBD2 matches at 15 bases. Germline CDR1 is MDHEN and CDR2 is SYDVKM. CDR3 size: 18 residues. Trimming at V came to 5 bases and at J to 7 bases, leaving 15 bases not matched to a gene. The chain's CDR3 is CASSPPRTSGRALWEQYF. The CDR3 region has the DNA TGTGCCAGCAGTCCCCCTCGGACTAGCGGGAGGGCCTTGTGGGAGCAGTACTTC. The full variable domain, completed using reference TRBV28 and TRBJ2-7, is DVKVTQSSRYLVKRTGEKVFLECVQDMDHENMFWYRQDPGLGLRLIYFSYDVKMKEKGDIPEGYSVSREKKERFSLILESASTNQTSMYLCASSPPRTSGRALWEQYFGPGTRLTVT.

CDR3 DNA: TGTGCCAGCAGGGCCTTGACAATGAACACTGAAGCTTTCTTT. This gives the protein CASRALTMNTEAFF. The chain carries TRBV28 and TRBJ1-1, with D uncertain. The CDR3 is 14 amino acids. Germline loops: CDR1 MDHEN, CDR2 SYDVKM. V was shortened by 6 bases and J by 0 bases, with 11 bases between the two germline ends.

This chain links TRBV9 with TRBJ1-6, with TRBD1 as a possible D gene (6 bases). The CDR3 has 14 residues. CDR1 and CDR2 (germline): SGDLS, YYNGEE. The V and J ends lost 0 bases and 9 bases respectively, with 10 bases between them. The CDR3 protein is CASSVGGGGSPLHF. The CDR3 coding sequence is TGTGCCAGCAGCGTAGGGGGAGGGGGTTCACCCCTCCACTTT.

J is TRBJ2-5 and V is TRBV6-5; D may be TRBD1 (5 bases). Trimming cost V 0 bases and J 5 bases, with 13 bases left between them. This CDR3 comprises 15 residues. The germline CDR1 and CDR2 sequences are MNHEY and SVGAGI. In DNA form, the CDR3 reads TGTGCCAGCAGTTACTCTGGCACCTGGGGCGAGACCCAGTACTTC. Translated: CASSYSGTWGETQYF.

CDR3 amino acids: CASTPRLGYHGYTF. The CDR3 DNA sequence: TGTGCCAGCACCCCCCGGTTAGGATATCATGGCTACACCTTC. This chain connects TRBV2 to TRBJ1-2; D unresolved. Trimming cost V 7 bases and J 6 bases, with 18 bases left between them. This CDR3 region has 14 residues. CDR1 SNHLY and CDR2 FYNNEI come from the germline V gene.

Here the CDR3 DNA reads TGTGCCTGGAGTAATGGAGAAAGAAGGCCCCAGCATTTT. Translated: CAWSNGERRPQHF. The rearrangement uses TRBV30 and TRBJ1-5; unclear D gene. Germline CDR1 and CDR2: GTSNPN and SVGIG (reference sequence). CDR3 length: 13 residues. V dropped 2 bases and J dropped 9 bases, with 14 bases sitting between them.

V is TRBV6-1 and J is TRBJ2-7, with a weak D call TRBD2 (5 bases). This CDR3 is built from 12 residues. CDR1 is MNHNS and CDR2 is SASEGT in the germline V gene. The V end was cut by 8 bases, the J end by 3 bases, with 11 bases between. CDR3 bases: TGTGCCAGCGGGCGGGTGAACTACGAGCAGTACTTC. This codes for CASGRVNYEQYF.

As DNA, the CDR3 is TGTGCCAGCAGTTTAAGTAGCGGGAGAGGGTACGGGGAGCTGTTTTTT. It codes for CASSLSSGRGYGELFF. The V and J genes are TRBV27 and TRBJ2-2; 9 bases agree with TRBD2. With V trimmed by 2 bases and J by 7 bases, 8 bases remained unmatched. The CDR3 totals 16 residues. Germline V CDR1 and CDR2: MNHEY, SMNVEV (reference sequence).

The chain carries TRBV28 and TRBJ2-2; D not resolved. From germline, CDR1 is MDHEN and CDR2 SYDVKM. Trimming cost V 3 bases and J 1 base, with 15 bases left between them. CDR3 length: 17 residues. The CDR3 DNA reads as TGTGCCAGCAGTTTTCTTATTCGAGTGAGGAACACCGGGGAGCTGTTTTTT. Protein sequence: CASSFLIRVRNTGELFF.

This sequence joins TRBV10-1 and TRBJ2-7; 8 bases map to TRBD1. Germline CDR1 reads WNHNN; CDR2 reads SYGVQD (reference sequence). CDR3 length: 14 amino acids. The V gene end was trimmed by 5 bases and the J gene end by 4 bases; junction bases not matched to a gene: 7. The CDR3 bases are TGCGCCAGCAGTTCGGACAGGGAAGGGTACGAGCAGTACTTC. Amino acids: CASSSDREGYEQYF.

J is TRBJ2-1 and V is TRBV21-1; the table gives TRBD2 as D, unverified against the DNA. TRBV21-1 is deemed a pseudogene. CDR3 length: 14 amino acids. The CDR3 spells CASTRTRGNGEQFF. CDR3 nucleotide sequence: TGTGCCAGCACCCGGACTAGGGGAAACGGTGAGCAGTTCTTC.

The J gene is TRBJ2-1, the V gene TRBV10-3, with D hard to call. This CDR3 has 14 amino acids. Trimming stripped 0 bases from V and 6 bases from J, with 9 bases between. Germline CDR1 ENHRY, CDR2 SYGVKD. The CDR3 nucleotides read TGTGCCATCAGTGAGTCCCAAGATGGCAATGAGCAGTTCTTC. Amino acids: CAISESQDGNEQFF.

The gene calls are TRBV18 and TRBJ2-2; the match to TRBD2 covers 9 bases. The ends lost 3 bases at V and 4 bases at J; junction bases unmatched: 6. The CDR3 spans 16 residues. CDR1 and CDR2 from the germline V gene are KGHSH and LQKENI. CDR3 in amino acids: CASSPVAGAGTGELFF. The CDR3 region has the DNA TGTGCCAGCTCACCCGTAGCGGGAGCAGGCACCGGGGAGCTGTTTTTT.

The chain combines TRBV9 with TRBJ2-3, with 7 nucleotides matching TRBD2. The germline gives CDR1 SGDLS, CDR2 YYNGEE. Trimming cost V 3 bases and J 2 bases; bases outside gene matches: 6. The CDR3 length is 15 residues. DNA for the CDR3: TGTGCCAGCAGCGGAACTAGCGCATACACAGATACGCAGTATTTT. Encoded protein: CASSGTSAYTDTQYF.

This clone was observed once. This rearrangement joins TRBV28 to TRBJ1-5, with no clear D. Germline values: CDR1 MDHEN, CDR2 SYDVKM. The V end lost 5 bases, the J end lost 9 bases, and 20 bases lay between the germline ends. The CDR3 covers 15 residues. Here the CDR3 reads CASSRPKAIFGPQHF. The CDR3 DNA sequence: TGTGCCAGCAGTCGACCCAAGGCGATCTTTGGGCCCCAGCATTTT.

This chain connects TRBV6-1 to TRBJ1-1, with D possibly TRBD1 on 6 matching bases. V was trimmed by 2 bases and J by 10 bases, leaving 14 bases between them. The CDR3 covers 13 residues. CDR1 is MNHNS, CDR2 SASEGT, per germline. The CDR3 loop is CASSEIGGSPAFF. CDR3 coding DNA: TGTGCCAGCAGTGAAATAGGGGGATCCCCAGCTTTCTTT.

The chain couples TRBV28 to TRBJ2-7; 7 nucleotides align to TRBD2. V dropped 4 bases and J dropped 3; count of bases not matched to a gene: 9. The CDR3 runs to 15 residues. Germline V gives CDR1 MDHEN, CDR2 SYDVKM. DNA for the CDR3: TGTGCCAGCAGTTCCCGAGCGGGACTTCGCTACGAGCAGTACTTC. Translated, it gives CASSSRAGLRYEQYF.

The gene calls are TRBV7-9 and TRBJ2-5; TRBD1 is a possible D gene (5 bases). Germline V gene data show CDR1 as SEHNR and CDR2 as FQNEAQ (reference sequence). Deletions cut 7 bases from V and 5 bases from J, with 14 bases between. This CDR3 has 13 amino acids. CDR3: CASTLPGKETQYF. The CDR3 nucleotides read TGTGCCAGCACCCTCCCAGGGAAGGAGACCCAGTACTTC.

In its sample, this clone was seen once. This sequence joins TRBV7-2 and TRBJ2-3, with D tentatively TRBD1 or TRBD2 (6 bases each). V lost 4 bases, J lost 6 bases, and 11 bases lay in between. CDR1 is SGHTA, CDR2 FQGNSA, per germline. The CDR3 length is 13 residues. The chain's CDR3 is CASSSRRGDTQYF. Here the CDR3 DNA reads TGTGCCAGCAGCTCACGGAGGGGGGATACGCAGTATTTT.

The CDR3 reads CASSHGTSGRGYNEQFF. CDR3 coding DNA: TGTGCCAGCAGCCATGGGACTAGCGGGAGGGGGTACAATGAGCAGTTCTTC. V and J are TRBV7-9 and TRBJ2-1; 16 bases fit TRBD2. The V gene's germline CDR1 is SEHNR and CDR2 FQNEAQ (reference sequence). V trimming: 5 bases; J trimming: 4 bases; junction bases outside the gene matches: 5. This CDR3 comprises 17 residues.

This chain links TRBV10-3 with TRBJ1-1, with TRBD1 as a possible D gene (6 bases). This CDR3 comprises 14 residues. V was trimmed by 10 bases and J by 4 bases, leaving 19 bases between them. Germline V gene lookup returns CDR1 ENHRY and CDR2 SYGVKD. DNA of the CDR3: TGTGCCACCAAAATCGGAACAGGGACCACTGAAGCTTTCTTT. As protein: CATKIGTGTTEAFF.

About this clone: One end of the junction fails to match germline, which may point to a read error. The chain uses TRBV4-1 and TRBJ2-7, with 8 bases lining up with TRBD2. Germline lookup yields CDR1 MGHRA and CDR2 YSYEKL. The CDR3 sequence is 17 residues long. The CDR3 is CASSKEGSGAASYEQYF. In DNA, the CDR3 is TGCGCCAGCAGCAAAGAGGGTAGCGGGGCGGCCTCCTACGAGCAGTACTTC.

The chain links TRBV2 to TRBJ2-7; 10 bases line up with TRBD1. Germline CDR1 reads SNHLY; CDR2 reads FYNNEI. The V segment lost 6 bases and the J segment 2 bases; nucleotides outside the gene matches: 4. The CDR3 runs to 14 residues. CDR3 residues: CASRKGQGTYEQYF. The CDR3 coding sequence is TGTGCCAGCAGAAAGGGACAGGGGACCTACGAGCAGTACTTC.

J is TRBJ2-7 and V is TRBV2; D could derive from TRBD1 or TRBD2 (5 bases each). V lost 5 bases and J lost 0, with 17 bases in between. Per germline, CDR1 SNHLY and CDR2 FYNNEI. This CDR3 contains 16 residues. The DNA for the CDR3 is TGTGCCAGCAGTACTTGGGGACGGCTTTACTCCTACGAGCAGTACTTC. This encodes CASSTWGRLYSYEQYF.

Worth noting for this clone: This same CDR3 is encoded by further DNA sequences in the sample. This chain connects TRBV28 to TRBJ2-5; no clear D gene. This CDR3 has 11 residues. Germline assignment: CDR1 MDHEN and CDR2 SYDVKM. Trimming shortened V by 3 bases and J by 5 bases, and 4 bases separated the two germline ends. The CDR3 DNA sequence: TGTGCCAGCAGTTTTTATGAGACCCAGTACTTC. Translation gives CASSFYETQYF.

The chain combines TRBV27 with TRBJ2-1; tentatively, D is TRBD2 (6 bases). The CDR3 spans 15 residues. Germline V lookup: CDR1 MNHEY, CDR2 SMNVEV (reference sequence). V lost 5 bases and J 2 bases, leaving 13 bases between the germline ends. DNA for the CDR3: TGTGCCAGCAGTCTCGCCGGAGGGGCCTACAATGAGCAGTTCTTC. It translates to CASSLAGGAYNEQFF.

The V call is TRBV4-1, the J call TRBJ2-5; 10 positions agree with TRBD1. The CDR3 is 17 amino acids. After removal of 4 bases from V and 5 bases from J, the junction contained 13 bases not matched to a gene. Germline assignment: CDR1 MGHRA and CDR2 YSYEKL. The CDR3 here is CASSLIPGTGVEETQYF. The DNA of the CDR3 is TGCGCCAGCAGCCTTATCCCTGGGACAGGGGTAGAGGAGACCCAGTACTTC.

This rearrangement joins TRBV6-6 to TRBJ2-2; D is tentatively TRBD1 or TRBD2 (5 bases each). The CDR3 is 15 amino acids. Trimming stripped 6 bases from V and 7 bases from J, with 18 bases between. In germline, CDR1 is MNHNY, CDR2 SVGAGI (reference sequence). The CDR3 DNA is TGTGCCAGCAGCCGGGACGGCCCTTCGCTCGGGGAGCTGTTTTTT. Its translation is CASSRDGPSLGELFF.